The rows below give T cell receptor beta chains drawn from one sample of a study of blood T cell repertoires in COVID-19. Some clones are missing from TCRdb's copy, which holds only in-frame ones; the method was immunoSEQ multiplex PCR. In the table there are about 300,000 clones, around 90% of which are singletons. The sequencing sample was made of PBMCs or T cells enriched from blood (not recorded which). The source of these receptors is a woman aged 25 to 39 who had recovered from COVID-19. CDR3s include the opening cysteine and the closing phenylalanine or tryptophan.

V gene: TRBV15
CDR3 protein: CATSRDRKTQYF

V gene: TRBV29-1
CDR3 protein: CSVPGPGGFYGYTF

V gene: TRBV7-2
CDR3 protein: CASSLVSLGTVWQETQYF

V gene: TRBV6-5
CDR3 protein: CASSTDRAALGTQYF

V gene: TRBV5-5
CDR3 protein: CASSSRGVGQGESSPLHF

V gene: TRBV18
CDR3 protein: CASSPKGQGASPLHF

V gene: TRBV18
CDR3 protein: CASSQGHQNQPQHF

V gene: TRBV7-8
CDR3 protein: CASSADRAEKLFF

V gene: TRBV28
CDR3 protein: CASSYGRGSNQPQHF

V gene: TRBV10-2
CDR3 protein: CASSEYGSGGETQYF

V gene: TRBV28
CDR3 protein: CASSLQGNGYTF

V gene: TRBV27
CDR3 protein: CASRGGVYQPQHF

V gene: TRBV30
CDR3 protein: CAWRAGTGTPLHF

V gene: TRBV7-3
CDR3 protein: CASRPSGTGQETQYF

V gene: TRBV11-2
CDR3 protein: CASSLSQGIHGELFF

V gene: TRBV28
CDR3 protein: CASTYLGSDGETQYF

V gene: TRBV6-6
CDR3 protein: CASSYMGAGETQYF

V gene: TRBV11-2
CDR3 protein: CASSLTGGKTEAFF

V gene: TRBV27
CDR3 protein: CASSQNRDGYTF

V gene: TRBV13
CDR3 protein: CASSPRGRATEAFF

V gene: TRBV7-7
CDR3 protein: CASSRLAGTNNEQFF

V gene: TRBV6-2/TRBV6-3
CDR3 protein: CASSHPGLYTGELFF

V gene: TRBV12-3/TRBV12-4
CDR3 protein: CASSLSENYGYTF

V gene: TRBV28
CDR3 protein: CASSTGLNYGYTF

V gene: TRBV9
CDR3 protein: CASSVQGVTGELFF

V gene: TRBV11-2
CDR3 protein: CASSLVLAVQETQYF

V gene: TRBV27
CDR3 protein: CASSRRGYSGYTF

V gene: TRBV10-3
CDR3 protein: CAISETSGSYNEQFF

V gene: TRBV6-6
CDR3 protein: CASSNRDRLSYEQYF

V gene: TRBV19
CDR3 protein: CASSQTGSNQPQHF

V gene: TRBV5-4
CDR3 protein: CASSRQGPSYEQYF

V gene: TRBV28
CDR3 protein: CASRPPGQAYGYTF

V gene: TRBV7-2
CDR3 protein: CASSPPGLAATDTQYF

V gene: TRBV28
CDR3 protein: CASSPGQWEETQYF

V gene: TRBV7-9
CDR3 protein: CASTLRGTGGLIGRSTEAFF

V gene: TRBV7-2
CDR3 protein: CASSLALGSATNEKLFF

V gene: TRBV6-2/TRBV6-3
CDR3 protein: CASSYSGQGYTGELFF

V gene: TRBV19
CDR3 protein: CASKIAIFQETQYF

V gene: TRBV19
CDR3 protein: CASSPKSISTDTQYF

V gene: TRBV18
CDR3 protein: CASSPIDRGYEQYF

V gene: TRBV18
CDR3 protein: CASSPRLAGGTYNEQFF

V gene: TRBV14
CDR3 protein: CASSQTSRRNEQFF

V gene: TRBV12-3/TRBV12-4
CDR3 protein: CASTLRLSGELFF

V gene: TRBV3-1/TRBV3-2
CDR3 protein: CASSQERVMMGYTF

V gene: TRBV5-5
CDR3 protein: CASEEGDTEAFF

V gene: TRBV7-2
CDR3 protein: CASSFRPSGSADTQYF

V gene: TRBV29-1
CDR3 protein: CSVEGPRGTEAFF

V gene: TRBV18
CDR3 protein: CASSPLRQGYNEQFF

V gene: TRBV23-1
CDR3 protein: CASSQGGTGPWVESYEQYF

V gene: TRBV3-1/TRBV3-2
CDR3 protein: CASSQGEGGRQPQHF

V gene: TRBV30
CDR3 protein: CACTAVMNTEAFF

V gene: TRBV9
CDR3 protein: CASSVEPRGNDGYTF

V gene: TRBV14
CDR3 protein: CASSQYRDEQYF

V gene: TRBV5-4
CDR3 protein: CASSSTSGPLYF

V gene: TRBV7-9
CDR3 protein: CASSLGAENIQYF

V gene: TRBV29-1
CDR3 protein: CSVVDRGFYNEQFF